This T cell receptor (beta chain) is drawn from a study of memory CD4+ T cells and cytomegalovirus serostatus. Libraries were prepared by immunoSEQ multiplex PCR; TCRdb keeps only in-frame clonotypes and omits some of them. Among some 65,000 clones listed, around 81% were seen once. The CDR3 covers 15 residues. The ends lost 1 base at V and 2 bases at J; junction bases unmatched: 1. The germline V gene encodes CDR1 MGHRA and CDR2 YSYEKL. The sort gate was single viable CD3+CD4+CD8-CD45RO+ cells for memory CD4+ T cells. The sequence came from an adult in good health and CMV-seronegative. Some clones in this sample may be carry-over from other donors' samples. Sequencing was performed on memory CD4+ T cells from blood. This chain connects TRBV4-1 to TRBJ1-4, with TRBD1 matching 7 bases. CDR3 nucleotide sequence: TGCGCCAGCAGCCAAGCCAGGGGGACTAATGAAAAACTGTTTTTT. Its translation is CASSQARGTNEKLFF.